The text below deals with one TCR beta chain. This clone was observed a single time. The antigen it binds to is not known. One base away there is no much larger clone; base qualities are not given. This sample is drawn from a study of blood T cell repertoires in COVID-19 (TCRdb year 2020). Describing the broader study: Collaborator samples came from the United States, Italy and Spain and covered acute and convalescent phases of COVID-19. Subjects who had been exposed to COVID-19, were actively infected with it, or had recovered from it provided the deeply sampled blood TCRbeta repertoires that made up the dataset. Samples came from the ongoing ImmuneRACE study (first 160 participants) plus 1,254 subjects from 6 global collaborators. The prospective study material was composed of cDNA or gDNA derived from T cells, B-cell-depleted T cells, or PBMCs. Where available, HLA class I and class II types were taken from metadata supplied by the sample provider and were not determined by assay-based typing. The repertoires were released in a freely available public database intended as a resource for research on the immune response to SARS-CoV-2. Sample metadata almost always included a de-identified subject ID, COVID-19 status, age in years and sex.

TCRbeta CDR3 regions were amplified from genomic DNA by means of the immunoSEQ Assay, a bias-controlled multiplex PCR. Under the source paper's analysis protocol: The number of nucleated cells in each sample was estimated from the amplification of reference gene primers within the assay. To quantify the absolute abundance of each unique TCRbeta CDR3 rearrangement, sequence reads were collapsed and filtered. For each sample, productive Simpson clonality was calculated by taking the square root of Simpson's diversity index across productive rearrangements. The table was pulled from immuneACCESS by TCRdb, which kept in-frame rearrangements only. Such tables lose some clones; where checked, under half of the loss comes from unresolved V genes, and the rest has no known cause. V, J and clone size were drawn from that table, and D and trimming were deduced from the DNA. The sample contains some 170,000 clones, more than 80% of them found a single time. Around 9.9% of the sample goes to the ten largest clones.

What the authors observed across the whole study: How much clinical and demographic metadata was included differed by source and by participant, and the metadata was provided uncurated.

Each collaborating institution followed its own protocols to collect whole blood in K2EDTA tubes. For TCRbeta analysis, collaborator samples were shipped as frozen whole blood, as isolated PBMCs, or as DNA extracted from either sample type. From cysteine to phenylalanine, the CDR3 is 13 amino acids long. Here the CDR3 DNA is all that survives: 39 bases in frame from base 1. The V end loses 3 bases and the J end loses 0 bases, and a stretch of 5 bases separates them. The germline V gene supplies CDR1 SGHAT and CDR2 FQNNGV. This TCR was recovered from a human donor in a cohort sampled during active COVID-19. The sequencing input was peripheral blood. The chain joins TRBV11-2 to TRBJ1-2, with the D gene not confidently named. CDR3 reads: CASSFSTNYGYTF. The DNA sequence reads TGTGCCAGCAGCTTTTCCACTAACTATGGCTACACCTTC.